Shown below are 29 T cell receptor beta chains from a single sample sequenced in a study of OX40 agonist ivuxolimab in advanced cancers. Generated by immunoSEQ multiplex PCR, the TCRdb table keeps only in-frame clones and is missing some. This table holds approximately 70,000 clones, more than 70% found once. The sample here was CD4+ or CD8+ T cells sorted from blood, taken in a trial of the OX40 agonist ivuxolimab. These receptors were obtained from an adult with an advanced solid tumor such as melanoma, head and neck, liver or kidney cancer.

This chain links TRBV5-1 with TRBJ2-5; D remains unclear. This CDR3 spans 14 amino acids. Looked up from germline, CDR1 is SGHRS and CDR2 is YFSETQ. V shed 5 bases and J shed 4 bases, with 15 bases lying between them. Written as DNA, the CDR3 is TGCGCCAGCAGTTTGTCGCTGGTTAGAGAGACCCAGTACTTC. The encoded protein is CASSLSLVRETQYF.

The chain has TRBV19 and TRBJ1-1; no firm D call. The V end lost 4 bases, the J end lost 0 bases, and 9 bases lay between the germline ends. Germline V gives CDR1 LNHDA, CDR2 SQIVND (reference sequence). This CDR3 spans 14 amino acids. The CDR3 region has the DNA TGTGCCAGTAGTAGAGGAGTACTGAACACTGAAGCTTTCTTT. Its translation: CASSRGVLNTEAFF.

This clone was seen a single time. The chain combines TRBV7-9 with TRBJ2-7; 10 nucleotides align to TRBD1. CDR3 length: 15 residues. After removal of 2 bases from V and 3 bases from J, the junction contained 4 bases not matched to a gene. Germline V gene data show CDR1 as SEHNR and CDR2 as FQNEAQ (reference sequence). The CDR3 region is CASSLRDRGDYEQYF. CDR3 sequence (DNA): TGTGCCAGCAGCTTACGGGACAGGGGTGACTACGAGCAGTACTTC. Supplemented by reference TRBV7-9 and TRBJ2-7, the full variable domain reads DTGVSQNPRHKITKRGQNVTFRCDPISEHNRLYWYRQTLGQGPEFLTYFQNEAQLEKSRLLSDRFSAERPKGSFSTLEIQRTEQGDSAMYLCASSLRDRGDYEQYFGPGTRLTVT.

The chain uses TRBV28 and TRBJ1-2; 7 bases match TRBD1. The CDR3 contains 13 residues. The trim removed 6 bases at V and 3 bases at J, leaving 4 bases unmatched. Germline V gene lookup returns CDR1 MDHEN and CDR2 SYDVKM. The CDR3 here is CASRSGQDYGYTF. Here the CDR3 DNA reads TGTGCCAGCAGGTCCGGACAGGACTATGGCTACACCTTC.

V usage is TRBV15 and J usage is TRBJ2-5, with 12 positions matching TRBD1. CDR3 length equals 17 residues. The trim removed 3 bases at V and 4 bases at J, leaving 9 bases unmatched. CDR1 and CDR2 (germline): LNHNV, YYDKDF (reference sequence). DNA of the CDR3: TGTGCCACCAGCAGGACCCCGGGACAGGGGGCTACAGAGACCCAGTACTTC. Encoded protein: CATSRTPGQGATETQYF.

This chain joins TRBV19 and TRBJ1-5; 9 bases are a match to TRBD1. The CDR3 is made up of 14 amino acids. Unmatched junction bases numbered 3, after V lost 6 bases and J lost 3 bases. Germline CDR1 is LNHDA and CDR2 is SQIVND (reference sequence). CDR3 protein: CASSGQGINQPQHF. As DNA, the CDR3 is TGTGCCAGTAGCGGACAGGGGATCAATCAGCCCCAGCATTTT.

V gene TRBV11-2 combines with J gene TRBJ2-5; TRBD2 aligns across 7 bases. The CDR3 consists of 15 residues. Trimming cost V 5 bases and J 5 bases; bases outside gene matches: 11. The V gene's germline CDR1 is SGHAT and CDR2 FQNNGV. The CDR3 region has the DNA TGTGCCAGCAGCCCGAACAGTGGGGAGGGGGAGACCCAGTACTTC. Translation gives CASSPNSGEGETQYF.

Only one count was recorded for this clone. CDR3 amino acids: CASSLAQRVEAFF. The CDR3 bases are TGCGCCAGCAGCTTGGCCCAACGGGTTGAAGCTTTCTTT. V gene TRBV5-1 combines with J gene TRBJ1-1; D is unclear. The CDR3 runs 13 residues. Trimming removed 0 bases at V and 7 bases at J, with 10 bases between. The V gene's germline CDR1 is SGHRS and CDR2 YFSETQ.

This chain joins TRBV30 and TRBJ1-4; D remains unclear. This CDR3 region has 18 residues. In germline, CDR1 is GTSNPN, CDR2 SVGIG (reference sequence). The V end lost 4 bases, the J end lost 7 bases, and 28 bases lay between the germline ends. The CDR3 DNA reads TGTGCCTGGAAGTTTCCGGACCATAATGAGGGCCCTAGTGAAAAACTGTTTTTT. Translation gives CAWKFPDHNEGPSEKLFF.

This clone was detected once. CDR3 loop: CASSPRWGDLSYNEQFF. CDR3 DNA sequence: TGTGCCAGCAGCCCCCGGTGGGGGGACCTTTCCTACAATGAGCAGTTCTTC. V usage is TRBV7-2 and J usage is TRBJ2-1, with D tentatively TRBD2 (6 bases). Trimming removed 5 bases from V and 1 base from J, with 18 bases in between. Germline CDR1 and CDR2: SGHTA and FQGNSA. The CDR3 loop spans 17 amino acids.

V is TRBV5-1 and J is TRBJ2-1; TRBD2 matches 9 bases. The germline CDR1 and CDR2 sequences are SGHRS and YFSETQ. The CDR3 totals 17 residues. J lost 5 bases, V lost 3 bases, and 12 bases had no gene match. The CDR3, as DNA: TGCGCCAGCAGCTCGGGGCTTAGCGGGAGTAGGGACAATGAGCAGTTCTTC. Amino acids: CASSSGLSGSRDNEQFF.

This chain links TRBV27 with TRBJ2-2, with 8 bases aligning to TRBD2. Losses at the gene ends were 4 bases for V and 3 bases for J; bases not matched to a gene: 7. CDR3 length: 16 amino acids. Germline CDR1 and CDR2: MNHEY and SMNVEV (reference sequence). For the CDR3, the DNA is TGTGCCAGCAGTTCCCGAACTAGCGGATACACCGGGGAGCTGTTTTTT. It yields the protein CASSSRTSGYTGELFF.

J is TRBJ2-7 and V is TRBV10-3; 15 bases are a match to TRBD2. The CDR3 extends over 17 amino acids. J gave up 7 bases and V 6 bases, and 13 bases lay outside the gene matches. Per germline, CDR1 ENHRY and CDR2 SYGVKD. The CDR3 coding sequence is TGTGCCATCAGGGGAAGAGGACTAGCGGGAGGGCCTGGGGAGCAGTACTTC. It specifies CAIRGRGLAGGPGEQYF.

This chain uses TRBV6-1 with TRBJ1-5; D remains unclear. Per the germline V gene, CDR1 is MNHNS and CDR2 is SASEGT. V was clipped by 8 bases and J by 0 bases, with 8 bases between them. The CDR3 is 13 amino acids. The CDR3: CASVLISNQPQHF. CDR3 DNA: TGTGCCAGCGTCCTAATTAGCAATCAGCCCCAGCATTTT.

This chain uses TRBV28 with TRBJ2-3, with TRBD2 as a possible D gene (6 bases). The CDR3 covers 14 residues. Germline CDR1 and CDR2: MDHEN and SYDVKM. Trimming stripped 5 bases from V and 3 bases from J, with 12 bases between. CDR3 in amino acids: CASSPPGGTDTQYF. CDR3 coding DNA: TGTGCCAGCAGTCCCCCAGGAGGGACAGATACGCAGTATTTT.

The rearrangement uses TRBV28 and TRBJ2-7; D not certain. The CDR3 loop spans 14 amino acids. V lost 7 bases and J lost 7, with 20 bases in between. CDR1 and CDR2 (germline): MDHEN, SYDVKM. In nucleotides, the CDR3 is TGTGCCAGCACCCAACGGGCTCTTTCAAGGGAGCAGTACTTC. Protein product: CASTQRALSREQYF. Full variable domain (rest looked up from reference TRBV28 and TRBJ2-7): DVKVTQSSRYLVKRTGEKVFLECVQDMDHENMFWYRQDPGLGLRLIYFSYDVKMKEKGDIPEGYSVSREKKERFSLILESASTNQTSMYLCASTQRALSREQYFGPGTRLTVT.

The CDR3 bases are TGTGCCAGCACGGGGACGTTACAAGAGACCCAGTACTTC. This codes for CASTGTLQETQYF. This chain joins TRBV2 and TRBJ2-5; TRBD1 or TRBD2 may be the D gene (5 bases each). V lost 7 bases to trimming and J lost 2 bases, with 11 bases between them. The CDR3 has 13 amino acids. Germline V gives CDR1 SNHLY, CDR2 FYNNEI.

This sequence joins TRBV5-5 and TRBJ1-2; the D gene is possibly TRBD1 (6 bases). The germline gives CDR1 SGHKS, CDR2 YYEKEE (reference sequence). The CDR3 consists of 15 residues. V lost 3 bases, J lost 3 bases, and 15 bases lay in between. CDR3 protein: CASSSHRNRDYGYTF. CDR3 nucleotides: TGTGCCAGCAGCTCTCACAGAAACAGGGACTATGGCTACACCTTC.

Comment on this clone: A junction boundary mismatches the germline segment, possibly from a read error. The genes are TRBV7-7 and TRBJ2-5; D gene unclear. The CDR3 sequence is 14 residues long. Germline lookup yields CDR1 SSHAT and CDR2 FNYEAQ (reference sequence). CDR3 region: CASSLGGWQGTQYF. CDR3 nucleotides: TGTGCCAGCAGCTTAGGCGGATGGCAAGGGACCCAGTACTTC.

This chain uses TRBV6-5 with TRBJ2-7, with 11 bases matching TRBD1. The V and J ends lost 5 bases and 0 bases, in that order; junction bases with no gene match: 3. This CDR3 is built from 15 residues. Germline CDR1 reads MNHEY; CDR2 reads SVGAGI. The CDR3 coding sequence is TGTGCCAGCAGTCGGACAGGGGGCGGCTCCTACGAGCAGTACTTC. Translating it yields CASSRTGGGSYEQYF.

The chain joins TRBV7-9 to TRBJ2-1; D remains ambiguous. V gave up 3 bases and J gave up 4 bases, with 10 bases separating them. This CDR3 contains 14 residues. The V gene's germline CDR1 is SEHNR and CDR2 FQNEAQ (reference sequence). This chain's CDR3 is CASSLDGIYNEQFF. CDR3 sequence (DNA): TGTGCCAGCAGCTTGGACGGAATTTACAATGAGCAGTTCTTC.

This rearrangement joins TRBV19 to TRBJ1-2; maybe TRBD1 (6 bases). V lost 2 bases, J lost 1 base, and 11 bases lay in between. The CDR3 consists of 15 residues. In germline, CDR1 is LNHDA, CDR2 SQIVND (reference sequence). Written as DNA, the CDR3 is TGTGCCAGTAGTATAAACAGGGACCGTAACTATGGCTACACCTTC. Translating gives CASSINRDRNYGYTF.

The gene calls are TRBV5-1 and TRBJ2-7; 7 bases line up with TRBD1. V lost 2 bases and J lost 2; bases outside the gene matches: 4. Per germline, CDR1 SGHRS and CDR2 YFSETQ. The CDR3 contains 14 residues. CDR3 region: CASSFRDRTYEQYF. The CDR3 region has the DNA TGCGCCAGCAGCTTCAGGGACAGAACCTACGAGCAGTACTTC.

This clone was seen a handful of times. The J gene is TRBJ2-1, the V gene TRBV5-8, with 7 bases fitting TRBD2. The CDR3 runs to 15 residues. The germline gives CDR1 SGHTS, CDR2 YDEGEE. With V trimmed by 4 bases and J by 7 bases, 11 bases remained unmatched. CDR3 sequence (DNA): TGTGCCAGCAGCCTCGGTGTCGGGAGGTCAAATGAGCAGTTCTTC. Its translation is CASSLGVGRSNEQFF.

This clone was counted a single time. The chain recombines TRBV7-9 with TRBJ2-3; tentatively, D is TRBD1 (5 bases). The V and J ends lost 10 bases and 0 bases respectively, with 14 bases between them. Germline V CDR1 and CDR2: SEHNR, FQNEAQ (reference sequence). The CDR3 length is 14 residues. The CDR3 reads CAILKGLSTDTQYF. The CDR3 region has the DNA TGTGCCATTCTAAAGGGGCTTAGCACAGATACGCAGTATTTT.

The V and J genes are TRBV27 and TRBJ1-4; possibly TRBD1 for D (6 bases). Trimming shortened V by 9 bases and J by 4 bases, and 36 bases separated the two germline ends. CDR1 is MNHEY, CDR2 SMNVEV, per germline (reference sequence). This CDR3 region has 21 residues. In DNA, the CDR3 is TGTGCCAGATTGGTCCTGAGGGGACATCCGTTTATTCGGGGTCTTAATGAAAAACTGTTTTTT. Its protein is CARLVLRGHPFIRGLNEKLFF.

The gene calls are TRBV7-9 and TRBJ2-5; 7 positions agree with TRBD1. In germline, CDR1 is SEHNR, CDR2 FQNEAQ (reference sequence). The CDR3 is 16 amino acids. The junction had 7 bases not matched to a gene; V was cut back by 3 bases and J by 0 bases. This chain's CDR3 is CASSFGQANYQETQYF. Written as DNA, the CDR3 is TGTGCCAGCAGCTTTGGACAGGCGAACTACCAAGAGACCCAGTACTTC.

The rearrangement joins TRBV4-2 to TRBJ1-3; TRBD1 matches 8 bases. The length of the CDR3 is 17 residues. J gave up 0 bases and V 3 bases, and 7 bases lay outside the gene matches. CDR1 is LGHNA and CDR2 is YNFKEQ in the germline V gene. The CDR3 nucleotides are TGTGCCAGCAGCCAGCATGGACAGGGAATCTCTGGAAACACCATATATTTT. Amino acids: CASSQHGQGISGNTIYF.

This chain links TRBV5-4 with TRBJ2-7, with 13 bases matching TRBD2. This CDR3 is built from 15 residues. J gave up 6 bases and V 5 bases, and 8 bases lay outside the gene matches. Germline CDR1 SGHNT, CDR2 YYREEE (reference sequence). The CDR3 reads CASSSGLAGVREQYF. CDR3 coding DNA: TGTGCCAGCAGTTCCGGACTAGCGGGAGTTCGCGAGCAGTACTTC.